This T cell receptor beta chain stems from a study of cytomegalovirus exposure and HLA in healthy donors. Study-level information: A subsequent analysis reported that the roughly 120 validation repertoires were produced on the same platform that had also been used for the 666 first-cohort repertoires. Whole-study findings and limits: The study put some 150 TCR beta chains on its list as cytomegalovirus-associated. That first-cohort TCR clusters tended to co-occur in the approximately 110 validation repertoires was found in a later analysis.

Method: immunoSEQ multiplex PCR; TCRdb's copy keeps in-frame clones and lacks some. The sample shows some 70,000 clones, approximately 90% of them seen only once. For this clone: Its target is not known.

The CDR3 is 15 amino acids. CDR1 is MNHEY and CDR2 is SVGAGI in the germline V gene. Losses at the gene ends were 6 bases for V and 3 bases for J; bases not matched to a gene: 11. The chain recombines TRBV6-5 with TRBJ2-7, with 7 nucleotides matching TRBD1. The material sequenced was PBMCs. The receptor's source is a woman in her late teens or twenties in good health and CMV-seronegative. DNA for the CDR3: TGTGCCAGCAGCCGAGAACAGGGGCGACACTACGAGCAGTACTTC. Its protein is CASSREQGRHYEQYF.